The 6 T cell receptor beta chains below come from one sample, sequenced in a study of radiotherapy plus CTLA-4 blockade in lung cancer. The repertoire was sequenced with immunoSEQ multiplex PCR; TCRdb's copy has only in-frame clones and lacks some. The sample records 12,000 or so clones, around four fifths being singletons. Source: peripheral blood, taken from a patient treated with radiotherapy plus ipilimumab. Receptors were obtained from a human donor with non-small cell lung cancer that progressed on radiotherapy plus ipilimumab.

CDR3 protein: CASSLDDRAGTDTQYF. The CDR3 bases are TGCGCCAGCAGCTTGGATGACAGGGCGGGCACAGATACGCAGTATTTT. The chain carries TRBV5-1 and TRBJ2-3; TRBD1 aligns across 7 bases. Trimming at V came to 0 bases and at J to 1 base, leaving 5 bases not matched to a gene. There are 16 residues in the CDR3. CDR1 is SGHRS, CDR2 YFSETQ, per germline.

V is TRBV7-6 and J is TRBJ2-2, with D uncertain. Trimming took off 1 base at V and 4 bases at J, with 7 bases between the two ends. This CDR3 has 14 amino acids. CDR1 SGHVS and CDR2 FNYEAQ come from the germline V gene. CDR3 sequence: CASSLGRVTGELFF. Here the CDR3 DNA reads TGTGCCAGCAGCTTAGGACGGGTCACCGGGGAGCTGTTTTTT.

The DNA of the CDR3 is TGTGCCAGCAGCCGACAGGGGATCGGCAATGAGCAGTTCTTC. It yields the protein CASSRQGIGNEQFF. The chain is built from TRBV7-2 and TRBJ2-1, with 8 bases fitting TRBD1. The germline V gene encodes CDR1 SGHTA and CDR2 FQGNSA. The V gene end was trimmed by 5 bases and the J gene end by 6 bases; junction bases not matched to a gene: 6. This CDR3 is 14 amino acids long.

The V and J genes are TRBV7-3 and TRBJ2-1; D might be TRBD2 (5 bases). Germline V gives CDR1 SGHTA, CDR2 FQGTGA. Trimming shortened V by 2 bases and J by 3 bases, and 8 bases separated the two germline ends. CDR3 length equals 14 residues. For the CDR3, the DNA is TGTGCCAGCAGCTTATACGAGGGCTACAATGAGCAGTTCTTC. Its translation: CASSLYEGYNEQFF.

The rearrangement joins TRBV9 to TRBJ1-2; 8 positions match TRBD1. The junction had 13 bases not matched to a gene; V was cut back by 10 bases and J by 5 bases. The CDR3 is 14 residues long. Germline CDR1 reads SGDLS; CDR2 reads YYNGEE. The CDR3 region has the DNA TGTGCCTCGACAGGGGCCGTGGGTCCGTATGGCTACACCTTC. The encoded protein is CASTGAVGPYGYTF. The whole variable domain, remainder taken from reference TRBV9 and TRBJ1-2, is DSGVTQTPKHLITATGQRVTLRCSPRSGDLSVYWYQQSLDQGLQFLIQYYNGEERAKGNILERFSAQQFPDLHSELNLSSLELGDSALYFCASTGAVGPYGYTFGSGTRLTVV.

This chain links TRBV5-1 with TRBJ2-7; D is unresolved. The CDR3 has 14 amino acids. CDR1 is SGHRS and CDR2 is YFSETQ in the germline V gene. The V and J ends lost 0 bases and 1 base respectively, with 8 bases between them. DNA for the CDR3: TGCGCCAGCAGCTTGGTTGACGGATCCTACGAGCAGTACTTC. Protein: CASSLVDGSYEQYF.